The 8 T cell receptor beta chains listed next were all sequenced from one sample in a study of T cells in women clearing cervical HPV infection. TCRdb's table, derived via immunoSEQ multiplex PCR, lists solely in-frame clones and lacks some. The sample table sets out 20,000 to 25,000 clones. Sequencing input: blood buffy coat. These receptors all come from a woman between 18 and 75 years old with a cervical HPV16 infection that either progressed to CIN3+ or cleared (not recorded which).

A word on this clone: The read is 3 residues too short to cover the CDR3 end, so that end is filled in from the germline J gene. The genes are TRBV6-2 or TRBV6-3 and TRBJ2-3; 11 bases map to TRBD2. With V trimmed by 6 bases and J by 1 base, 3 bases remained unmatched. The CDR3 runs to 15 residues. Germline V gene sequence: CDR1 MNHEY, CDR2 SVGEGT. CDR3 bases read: TGTGCCAGCAGGTTAGCGGGGGGGGGCACAGATACG. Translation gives CASRLAGGGTDT. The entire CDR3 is CASRLAGGGTDTQYF.

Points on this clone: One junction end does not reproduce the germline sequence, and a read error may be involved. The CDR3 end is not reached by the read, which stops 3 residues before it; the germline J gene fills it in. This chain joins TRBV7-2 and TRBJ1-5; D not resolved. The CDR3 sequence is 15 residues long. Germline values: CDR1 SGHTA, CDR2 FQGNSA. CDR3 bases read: TGTGCCAGCAGATTAGCGCATGTACTGGATCAGCCC. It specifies CASRLAHVLDQP. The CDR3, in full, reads CASRLAHVLDQPQHF. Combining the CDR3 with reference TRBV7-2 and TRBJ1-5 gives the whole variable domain GAGVSQSPSNKVTEKGKDVELRCDPISGHTALYWYRQSLGQGLEFLIYFQGNSAPDKSGLPSDRFSAERTGGSVSTLTIQRTQQEDSAVYLCASRLAHVLDQPQHFGDGTRLSIL.

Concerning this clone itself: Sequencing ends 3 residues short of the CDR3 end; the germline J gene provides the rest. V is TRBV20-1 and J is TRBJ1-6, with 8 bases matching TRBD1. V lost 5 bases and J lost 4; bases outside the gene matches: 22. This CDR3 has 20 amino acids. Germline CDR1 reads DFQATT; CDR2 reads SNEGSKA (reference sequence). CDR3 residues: CSAPYDRGWDPSDYNSPLHF. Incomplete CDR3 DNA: TGCAGTGCTCCGTACGACAGGGGCTGGGATCCCTCCGATTATAATTCACCC.

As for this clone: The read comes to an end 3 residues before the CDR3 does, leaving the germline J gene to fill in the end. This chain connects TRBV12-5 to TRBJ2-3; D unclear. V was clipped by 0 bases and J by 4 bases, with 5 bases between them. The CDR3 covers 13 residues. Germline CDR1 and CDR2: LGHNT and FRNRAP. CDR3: CASGLVSPDTQYF. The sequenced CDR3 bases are TGTGCTAGTGGTTTGGTATCTCCAGATACG.

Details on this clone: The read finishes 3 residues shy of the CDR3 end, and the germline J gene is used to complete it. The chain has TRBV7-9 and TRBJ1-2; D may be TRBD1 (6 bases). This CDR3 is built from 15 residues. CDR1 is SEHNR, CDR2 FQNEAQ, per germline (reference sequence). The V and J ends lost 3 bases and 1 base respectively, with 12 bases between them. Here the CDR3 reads CASSFPTGYNYGYTF. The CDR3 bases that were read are TGTGCCAGCAGCTTCCCGACAGGTTATAACTATGGC. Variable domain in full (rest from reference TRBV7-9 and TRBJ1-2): DTGVSQNPRHKITKRGQNVTFRCDPISEHNRLYWYRQTLGQGPEFLTYFQNEAQLEKSRLLSDRFSAERPKGSFSTLEIQRTEQGDSAMYLCASSFPTGYNYGYTFGSGTRLTVV.

CDR3 sequence: CSARAPGVGVRNIQYF. The CDR3 bases that were read are TGCAGTGCTAGAGCCCCGGGGGTGGGGGTTCGAAACATT. The V gene is TRBV20-1, the J gene TRBJ2-4; D perhaps matches TRBD2 (6 bases). The DNA ends 3 residues before the CDR3 does, and the rest of the CDR3 is filled in from the germline J gene. Germline assignment: CDR1 DFQATT and CDR2 SNEGSKA (reference sequence). With 1 base removed from V and 6 bases from J, the gap between germline ends came to 19 bases. The CDR3 extends over 16 amino acids.

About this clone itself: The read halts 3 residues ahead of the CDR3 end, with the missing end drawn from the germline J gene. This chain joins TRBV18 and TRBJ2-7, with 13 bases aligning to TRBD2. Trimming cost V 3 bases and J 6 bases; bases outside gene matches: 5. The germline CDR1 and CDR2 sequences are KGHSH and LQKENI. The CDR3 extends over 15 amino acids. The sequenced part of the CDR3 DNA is TGTGCCAGCTCACCCGGACTAGCGGGGGCCGGCGAG. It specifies CASSPGLAGAGE. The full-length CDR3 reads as CASSPGLAGAGEQYF. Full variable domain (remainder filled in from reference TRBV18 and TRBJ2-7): NAGVMQNPRHLVRRRGQEARLRCSPMKGHSHVYWYRQLPEEGLKFMVYLQKENIIDESGMPKERFSAEFPKEGPSILRIQQVVRGDSAAYFCASSPGLAGAGEQYFGPGTRLTVT.

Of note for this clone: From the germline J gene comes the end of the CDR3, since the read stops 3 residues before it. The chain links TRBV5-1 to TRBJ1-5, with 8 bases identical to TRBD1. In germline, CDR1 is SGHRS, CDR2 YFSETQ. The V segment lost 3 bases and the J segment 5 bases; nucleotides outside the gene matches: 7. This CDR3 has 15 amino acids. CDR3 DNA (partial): TGCGCCAGCAGCTATTCAGGGGGCGAGCATCAGCCC. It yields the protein CASSYSGGEHQP. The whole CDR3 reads CASSYSGGEHQPQHF.